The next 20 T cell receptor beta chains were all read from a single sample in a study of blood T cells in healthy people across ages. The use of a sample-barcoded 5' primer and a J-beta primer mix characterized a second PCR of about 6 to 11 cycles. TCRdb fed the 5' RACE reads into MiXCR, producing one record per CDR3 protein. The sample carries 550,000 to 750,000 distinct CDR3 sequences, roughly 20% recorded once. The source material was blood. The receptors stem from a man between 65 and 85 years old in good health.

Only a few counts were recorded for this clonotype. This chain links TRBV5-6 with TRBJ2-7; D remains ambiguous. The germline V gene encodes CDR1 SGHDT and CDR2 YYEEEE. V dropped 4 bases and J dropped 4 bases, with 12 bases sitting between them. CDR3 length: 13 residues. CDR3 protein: CASSRLAVYEQYF. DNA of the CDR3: TGTGCCAGCAGCCGACTGGCCGTGTACGAGCAGTACTTC. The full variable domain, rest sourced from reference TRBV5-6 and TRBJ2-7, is DAGVTQSPTHLIKTRGQQVTLRCSPKSGHDTVSWYQQALGQGPQFIFQYYEEEERQRGNFPDRFSGHQFPNYSSELNVNALLLGDSALYLCASSRLAVYEQYFGPGTRLTVT.

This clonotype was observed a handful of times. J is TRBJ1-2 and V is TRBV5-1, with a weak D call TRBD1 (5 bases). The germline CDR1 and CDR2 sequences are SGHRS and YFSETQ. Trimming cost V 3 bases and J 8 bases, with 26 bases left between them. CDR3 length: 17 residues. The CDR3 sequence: CASSSTGTGPKRGGYTF. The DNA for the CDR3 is TGCGCCAGCAGCTCCACCGGGACGGGGCCTAAACGCGGCGGCTACACCTTC.

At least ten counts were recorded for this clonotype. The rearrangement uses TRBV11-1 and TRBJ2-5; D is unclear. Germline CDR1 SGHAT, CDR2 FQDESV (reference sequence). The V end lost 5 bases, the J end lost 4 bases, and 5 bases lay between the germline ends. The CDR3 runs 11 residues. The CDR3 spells CASSRAETQYF. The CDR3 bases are TGTGCCAGCAGCCGAGCAGAGACCCAGTACTTC.

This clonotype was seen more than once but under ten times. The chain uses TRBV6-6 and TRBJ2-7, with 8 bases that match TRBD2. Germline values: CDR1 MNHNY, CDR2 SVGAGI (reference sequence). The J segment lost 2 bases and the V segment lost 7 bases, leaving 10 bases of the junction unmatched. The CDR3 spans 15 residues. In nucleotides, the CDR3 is TGTGCCAGCACAACGGGGGGGGAGACCGCCTACGAGCAGTACTTC. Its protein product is CASTTGGETAYEQYF.

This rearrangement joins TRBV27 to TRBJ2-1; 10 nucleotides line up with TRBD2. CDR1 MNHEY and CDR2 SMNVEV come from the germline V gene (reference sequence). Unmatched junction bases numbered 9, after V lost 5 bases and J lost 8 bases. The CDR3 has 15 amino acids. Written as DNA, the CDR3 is TGTGCCAGCAGTCCTAGCGGGAGTAAAAGGTATGAGCAGTTCTTC. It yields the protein CASSPSGSKRYEQFF.

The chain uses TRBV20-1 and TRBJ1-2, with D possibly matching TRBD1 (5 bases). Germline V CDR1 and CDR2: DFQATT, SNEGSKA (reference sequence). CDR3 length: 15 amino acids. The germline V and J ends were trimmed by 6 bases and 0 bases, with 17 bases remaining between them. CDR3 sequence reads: CSARPPRGANYGYTF. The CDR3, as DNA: TGCAGTGCCCGGCCCCCTCGGGGGGCTAACTATGGCTACACCTTC.

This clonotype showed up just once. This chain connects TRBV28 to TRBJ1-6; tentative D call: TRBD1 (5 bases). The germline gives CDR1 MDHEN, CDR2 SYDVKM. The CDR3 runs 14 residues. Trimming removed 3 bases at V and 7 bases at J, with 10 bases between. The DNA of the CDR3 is TGTGCCAGCAGTTTGGGGGAGTCGAATTCACCCCTCCACTTT. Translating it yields CASSLGESNSPLHF.

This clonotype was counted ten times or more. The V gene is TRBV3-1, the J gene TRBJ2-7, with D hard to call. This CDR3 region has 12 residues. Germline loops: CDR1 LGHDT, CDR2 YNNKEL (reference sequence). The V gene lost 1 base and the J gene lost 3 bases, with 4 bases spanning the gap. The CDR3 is CASSQVGYEQYF. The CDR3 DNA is TGTGCCAGCAGCCAAGTCGGCTACGAGCAGTACTTC.

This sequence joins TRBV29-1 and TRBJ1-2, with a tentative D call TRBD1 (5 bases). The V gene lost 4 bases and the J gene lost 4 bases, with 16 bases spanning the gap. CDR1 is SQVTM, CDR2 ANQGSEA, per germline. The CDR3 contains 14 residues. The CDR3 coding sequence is TGCAGCGTTGGTCCGACAGCGAACCTCTATGGCTACACCTTC. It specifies CSVGPTANLYGYTF. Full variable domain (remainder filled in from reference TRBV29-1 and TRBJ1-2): SAVISQKPSRDICQRGTSLTIQCQVDSQVTMMFWYRQQPGQSLTLIATANQGSEATYESGFVIDKFPISRPNLTFSTLTVSNMSPEDSSIYLCSVGPTANLYGYTFGSGTRLTVV.

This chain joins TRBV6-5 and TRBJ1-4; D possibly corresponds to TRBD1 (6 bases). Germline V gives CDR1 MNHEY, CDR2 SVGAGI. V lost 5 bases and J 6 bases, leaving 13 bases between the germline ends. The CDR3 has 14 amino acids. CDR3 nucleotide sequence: TGTGCCAGCAGTCGCCGAAGGGGGGATGAAAAACTGTTTTTT. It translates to CASSRRRGDEKLFF.

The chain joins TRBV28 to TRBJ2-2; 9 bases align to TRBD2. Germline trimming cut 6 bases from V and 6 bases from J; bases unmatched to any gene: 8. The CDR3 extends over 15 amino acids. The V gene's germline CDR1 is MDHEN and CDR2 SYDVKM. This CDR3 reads CASSPGLAISGELFF. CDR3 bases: TGTGCCAGCAGCCCCGGACTAGCGATCTCCGGGGAGCTGTTTTTT.

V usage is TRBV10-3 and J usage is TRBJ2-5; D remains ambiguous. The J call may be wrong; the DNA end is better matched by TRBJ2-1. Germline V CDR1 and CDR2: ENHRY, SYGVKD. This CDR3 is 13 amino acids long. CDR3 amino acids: CAIRGGDYNEQFF. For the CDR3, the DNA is TGTGCCATCAGGGGCGGAGATTACAATGAGCAGTTCTTC.

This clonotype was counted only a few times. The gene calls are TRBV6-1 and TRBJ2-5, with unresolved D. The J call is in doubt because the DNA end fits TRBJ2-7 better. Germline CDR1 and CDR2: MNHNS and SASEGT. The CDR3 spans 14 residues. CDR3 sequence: CASSEWSGWYEQYF. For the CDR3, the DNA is TGTGCCAGCAGTGAATGGTCCGGGTGGTACGAGCAGTACTTC.

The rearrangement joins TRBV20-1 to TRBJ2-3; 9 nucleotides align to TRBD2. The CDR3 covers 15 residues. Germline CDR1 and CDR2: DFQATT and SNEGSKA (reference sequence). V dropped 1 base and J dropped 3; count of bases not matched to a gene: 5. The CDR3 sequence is CSARGSSGATDTQYF. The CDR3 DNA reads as TGCAGTGCTAGAGGTTCTAGCGGGGCGACAGATACGCAGTATTTT.

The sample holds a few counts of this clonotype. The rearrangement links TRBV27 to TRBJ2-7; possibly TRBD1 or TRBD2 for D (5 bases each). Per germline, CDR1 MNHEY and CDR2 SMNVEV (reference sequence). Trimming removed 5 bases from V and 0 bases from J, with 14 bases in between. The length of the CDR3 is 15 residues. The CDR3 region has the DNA TGTGCCAGCAGTCCCTACCACGGGACCTCCTACGAGCAGTACTTC. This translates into CASSPYHGTSYEQYF.

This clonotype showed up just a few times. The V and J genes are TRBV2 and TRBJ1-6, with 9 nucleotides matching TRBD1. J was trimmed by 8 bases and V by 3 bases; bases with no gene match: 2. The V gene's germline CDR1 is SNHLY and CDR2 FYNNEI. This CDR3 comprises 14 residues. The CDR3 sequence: CASSEGQGHSPLHF. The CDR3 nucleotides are TGTGCCAGCAGTGAGGGACAGGGCCATTCACCCCTCCACTTT. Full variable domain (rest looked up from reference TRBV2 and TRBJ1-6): EPEVTQTPSHQVTQMGQEVILRCVPISNHLYFYWYRQILGQKVEFLVSFYNNEISEKSEIFDDQFSVERPDGSNFTLKIRSTKLEDSAMYFCASSEGQGHSPLHFGNGTRLTVT.

Here the CDR3 DNA reads TGCGCCAGCAGCCAAGAGGCCCTGAGTACGCAGTATTTT. Encoded protein: CASSQEALSTQYF. This rearrangement joins TRBV4-3 to TRBJ2-3, with unresolved D. Germline loops: CDR1 LGHNA, CDR2 YSLEER. Trimming left V 0 bases short and J 8 bases short, with 9 bases between. This CDR3 is built from 13 residues.

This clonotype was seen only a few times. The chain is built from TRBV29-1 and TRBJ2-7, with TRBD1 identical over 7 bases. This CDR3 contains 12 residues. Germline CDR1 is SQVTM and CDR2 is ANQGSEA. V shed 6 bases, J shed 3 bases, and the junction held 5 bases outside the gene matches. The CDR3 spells CSVDRDLYEQYF. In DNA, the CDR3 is TGCAGCGTCGACAGGGACCTCTACGAGCAGTACTTC.

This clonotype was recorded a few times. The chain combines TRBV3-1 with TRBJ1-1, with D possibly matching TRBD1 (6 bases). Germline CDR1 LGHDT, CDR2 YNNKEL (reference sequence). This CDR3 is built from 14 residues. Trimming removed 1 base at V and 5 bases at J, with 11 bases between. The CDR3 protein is CASSQVQGETEAFF. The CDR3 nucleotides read TGTGCCAGCAGCCAAGTACAGGGCGAAACTGAAGCTTTCTTT.

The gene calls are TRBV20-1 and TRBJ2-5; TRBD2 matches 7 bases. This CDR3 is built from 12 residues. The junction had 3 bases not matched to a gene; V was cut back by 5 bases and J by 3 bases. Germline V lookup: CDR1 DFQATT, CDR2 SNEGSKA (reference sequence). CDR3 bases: TGCAGTGCTCCGCGGGGGAAAGAGACCCAGTACTTC. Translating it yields CSAPRGKETQYF.